The 17 T cell receptor beta chains listed next were all sequenced from one sample in a study of cytotoxic CD8 clonotypes in ibrutinib-treated CLL. Using immunoSEQ multiplex PCR, the repertoire was profiled, and TCRdb retains in-frame clones only, with some absent. This sample carries fewer than 80,000 clones, roughly 50% of them seen once, and the ten largest clones take approximately 14%. Specimen: PBMCs, collected after 12 months of ibrutinib treatment. All receptors derive from a human donor with chronic lymphocytic leukemia.

This chain connects TRBV10-2 to TRBJ2-7; a possible D gene is TRBD2 (7 bases). CDR1 and CDR2 (germline): WSHSY, SAAADI. V was pared by 6 bases and J by 3 bases, with 9 bases between. The CDR3 sequence is 12 residues long. The CDR3 sequence: CASRGGGYEQYV. The CDR3 bases are TGCGCCAGCAGGGGAGGGGGCTACGAGCAGTACGTC.

The CDR3 DNA reads TGTGCCACCAGCAGAGTGGGGCGCGAGGGCCGGAATCAGCCCCAGCATTTT. This codes for CATSRVGREGRNQPQHF. The chain employs TRBV15 and TRBJ1-5; TRBD1 is a possible D gene (5 bases). The CDR3 length is 17 residues. Germline V CDR1 and CDR2: LNHNV, YYDKDF (reference sequence). The V end lost 1 base, the J end lost 4 bases, and 17 bases lay between the germline ends.

V and J are TRBV7-8 and TRBJ1-2; D gene uncertain. The CDR3 runs 12 residues. The V gene lost 0 bases and the J gene lost 8 bases, with 7 bases spanning the gap. Germline CDR1 and CDR2: SGHVS and FQNEAQ. The CDR3 is CASSLALGGYTF. In DNA form, the CDR3 reads TGTGCCAGCAGCTTAGCTCTGGGCGGCTACACCTTC. The full variable domain, in which reference TRBV7-8 and TRBJ1-2 provide the parts outside the CDR3, is GAGVSQSPRYKVAKRGQDVALRCDPISGHVSLFWYQQALGQGPEFLTYFQNEAQLDKSGLPSDRFFAERPEGSVSTLKIQRTQQEDSAVYLCASSLALGGYTFGSGTRLTVV.

This clone was found a few times. The chain uses TRBV2 and TRBJ2-2; unclear D gene. The CDR3 spans 14 residues. The V end lost 5 bases, the J end lost 1 base, and 8 bases lay between the germline ends. Looked up from germline, CDR1 is SNHLY and CDR2 is FYNNEI. Here the CDR3 reads CASSHAGNTGELFF. The CDR3 DNA sequence: TGTGCCAGCAGTCACGCAGGGAACACCGGGGAGCTGTTTTTT.

This clone was recorded a few times. V is TRBV28 and J is TRBJ2-2; D remains unclear. The CDR3 contains 14 residues. V shed 1 base and J shed 6 bases, with 9 bases lying between them. Germline V gene data show CDR1 as MDHEN and CDR2 as SYDVKM. The CDR3 region is CASSLSKGPGELFF. In DNA, the CDR3 is TGTGCCAGCAGTTTATCGAAGGGCCCCGGGGAGCTGTTTTTT.

The gene calls are TRBV6-1 and TRBJ2-7; D is perhaps TRBD2 (5 bases). CDR3 length: 13 residues. Trimming removed 6 bases at V and 5 bases at J, with 14 bases between. Germline V gives CDR1 MNHNS, CDR2 SASEGT. The CDR3 DNA sequence: TGTGCCAGCAGCCAGACTACTCAGCACGAGCAGTACGTC. Its protein is CASSQTTQHEQYV.

This rearrangement joins TRBV30 to TRBJ1-1; no definite D call. This CDR3 has 12 amino acids. With 2 bases removed from V and 5 bases from J, the gap between germline ends came to 9 bases. From germline, CDR1 is GTSNPN and CDR2 SVGIG (reference sequence). The CDR3 nucleotides read TGTGCCTGGAGTCAAGAGAAAACTGAAGCTTTCTTT. Protein sequence: CAWSQEKTEAFF.

The chain has TRBV30 and TRBJ1-2; maybe TRBD1 (6 bases). This CDR3 contains 13 residues. V gave up 4 bases and J gave up 5 bases, with 14 bases separating them. The germline CDR1 and CDR2 sequences are GTSNPN and SVGIG (reference sequence). The CDR3 loop is CAWMRKDSYGYTF. CDR3 sequence (DNA): TGTGCCTGGATGCGGAAGGACAGTTATGGCTACACCTTC. The full variable domain, in which reference TRBV30 and TRBJ1-2 provide the parts outside the CDR3, is SQTIHQWPATLVQPVGSPLSLECTVEGTSNPNLYWYRQAAGRGLQLLFYSVGIGQISSEVPQNLSASRPQDRQFILSSKKLLLSDSGFYLCAWMRKDSYGYTFGSGTRLTVV.

In this sample, this clone turned up once. The chain links TRBV10-3 to TRBJ2-7; TRBD2 aligns across 15 bases. CDR1 and CDR2 (germline): ENHRY, SYGVKD. The CDR3 sequence is 15 residues long. J lost 4 bases, V lost 6 bases, and 4 bases had no gene match. CDR3 region: CAIRGGLAGGYEQYF. DNA of the CDR3: TGTGCCATCAGGGGGGGACTAGCGGGAGGTTACGAGCAGTACTTC.

This clone is categorized as medium-sized. The CDR3 sequence is CAIGTDNSPLHF. The CDR3 coding sequence is TGTGCCATCGGGACAGACAATTCACCCCTCCACTTT. The J gene is TRBJ1-6, the V gene TRBV10-3; 7 bases align to TRBD1. The CDR3 spans 12 residues. Germline V gene sequence: CDR1 ENHRY, CDR2 SYGVKD. J lost 7 bases, V lost 8 bases, and 2 bases had no gene match.

This chain uses TRBV29-1 with TRBJ1-1, with 8 positions matching TRBD1. In germline, CDR1 is SQVTM, CDR2 ANQGSEA. The CDR3 spans 14 residues. V gave up 3 bases and J gave up 5 bases; unmatched junction bases: 8. CDR3 residues: CSVESRQGRTEAFF. DNA of the CDR3: TGCAGCGTTGAGTCCAGACAGGGGAGGACTGAAGCTTTCTTT.

The chain uses TRBV30 and TRBJ2-1; the match to TRBD1 covers 9 bases. V dropped 6 bases and J dropped 7; count of bases not matched to a gene: 4. Germline loops: CDR1 GTSNPN, CDR2 SVGIG (reference sequence). This CDR3 is built from 12 residues. The CDR3 protein is CACRDRVNEQFF. The DNA of the CDR3 is TGTGCCTGCCGGGACAGGGTAAATGAGCAGTTCTTC.

This chain uses TRBV19 with TRBJ2-1, with a possible D match to TRBD1 (5 bases). The V and J ends lost 7 bases and 5 bases respectively, with 9 bases between them. CDR3 length equals 12 residues. Per the germline V gene, CDR1 is LNHDA and CDR2 is SQIVND (reference sequence). In DNA, the CDR3 is TGTGCCAGTACCACAGGAAACAATGAGCAGTTCTTC. It translates to CASTTGNNEQFF.

The chain couples TRBV10-2 to TRBJ1-1; D unresolved. The V and J ends lost 7 bases and 4 bases respectively, with 22 bases between them. Germline assignment: CDR1 WSHSY and CDR2 SAAADI. This CDR3 has 16 residues. The CDR3 DNA reads as TGCGCCAGCACCCAGATCGGGTCTGCGGATGGCACTGAAGCTTTCTTT. Translating it yields CASTQIGSADGTEAFF.

This clone was seen once. The rearrangement joins TRBV5-6 to TRBJ1-2, with D perhaps TRBD1 (6 bases). CDR3 length: 15 amino acids. CDR1 is SGHDT and CDR2 is YYEEEE in the germline V gene. Trimming removed 7 bases at V and 6 bases at J, with 22 bases between. CDR3 in amino acids: CASGQGNIKSHGYTF. For the CDR3, the DNA is TGTGCCAGCGGCCAGGGGAACATAAAGTCGCATGGCTACACCTTC.

This clone was detected ten times or more. This sequence joins TRBV19 and TRBJ1-1; D gene ambiguous. Trimming removed 0 bases at V and 6 bases at J, with 8 bases between. The CDR3 loop spans 13 amino acids. Germline CDR1 LNHDA, CDR2 SQIVND (reference sequence). CDR3 DNA: TGTGCCAGTAGTATAGATTGGAGGGCTGAAGCTTTCTTT. Its protein product is CASSIDWRAEAFF.

This rearrangement joins TRBV27 to TRBJ2-7; D possibly uses TRBD1 or TRBD2 (6 bases each). Germline values: CDR1 MNHEY, CDR2 SMNVEV (reference sequence). The CDR3 loop spans 14 amino acids. With 2 bases removed from V and 0 bases from J, the gap between germline ends came to 8 bases. The CDR3 protein is CASSLGGLSYEQYF. DNA of the CDR3: TGTGCCAGCAGTTTAGGGGGGCTCTCCTACGAGCAGTACTTC.